This TCR beta chain was profiled in a study of beta chain features in type 1 diabetes. Sequenced material consisted of expressed TCRB transcripts (all of the isolated RNA was reverse transcribed). Only in-frame clones appear in the TCRdb table, and some are missing; sequencing was by immunoSEQ multiplex PCR. The repertoire holds 900,000 or so clones, with roughly 15% as singletons. Study results and caveats: Fewer junction insertions and more nucleotide deletions appeared in type 1 diabetes patients.

CDR1 is SGHRS and CDR2 is YFSETQ in the germline V gene. V shed 9 bases and J shed 5 bases, with 17 bases lying between them. The CDR3 extends over 13 amino acids. Regarding this clone: Its antigen remains unidentified.

Sequencing input: naive CD4+ T cells from blood. The rearrangement joins TRBV5-1 to TRBJ2-5; D might be TRBD2 (5 bases). This TCR was recovered from a woman aged 18-30 years in good health. CDR3 sequence: CATAGLSRETQYF. The CDR3 bases are TGCGCCACCGCGGGCCTTAGCAGGGAGACCCAGTACTTC.